A selection of T cell receptor beta chains follows, all from one sample in a study of blood T cell repertoires in COVID-19. The method was immunoSEQ multiplex PCR; TCRdb's version includes in-frame clones alone and lacks a portion of them. The data show about 260,000 clones, 75% to 90% seen once. The specimen sequenced was peripheral blood. These receptor sequences come from a man in his thirties or forties with active or convalescent COVID-19. CDR3s include the opening cysteine and the closing phenylalanine or tryptophan. A D gene is named only where the DNA matches it firmly. A row's size may be missing; if present it is once, few, many or a size class.

>TRBV7-8|TRBJ2-7|-|TRBD1
CASSPDIGTGDTYEQYF
TGTGCCAGCAGCCCAGACATCGGGACAGGGGATACCTACGAGCAGTACTTC
>TRBV5-1|TRBJ2-7|-|-
CASSTGAAAYEQYF
TGCGCCAGCAGCACTGGTGCAGCGGCCTACGAGCAGTACTTC
>TRBV15|TRBJ1-2|-|-
CATSGLKRGYTF
TGTGCCACCAGCGGCTTAAAGCGCGGCTACACCTTC
>TRBV4-1|TRBJ2-7|-|-
CASSQEGATYEQYF
TGCGCCAGCAGCCAGGAGGGGGCAACTTACGAGCAGTACTTC
>TRBV2|TRBJ2-5|-|-
CASGRDNEETQYF
TGTGCCAGCGGCCGGGACAATGAAGAGACCCAGTACTTC
>TRBV4-2|TRBJ1-1|-|-
CASSQVVGAGATEAFF
TGTGCCAGCAGCCAAGTAGTCGGGGCAGGGGCGACTGAAGCTTTCTTT
>TRBV18|TRBJ1-1|-|-
CASSPREWGTEAFF
TGTGCCAGCTCACCTCGGGAGTGGGGCACTGAAGCTTTCTTT
>TRBV11-1|TRBJ1-1|-|TRBD1
CASSLRTGGTEAFF
TGTGCCAGCAGCTTAAGGACAGGGGGCACTGAAGCTTTCTTT
>TRBV5-6|TRBJ2-1|-|-
CASSSILSGGTVGYNEQFF
TGTGCCAGCAGCTCTATTCTTTCGGGGGGGACAGTCGGCTACAATGAGCAGTTCTTC
>TRBV20-1|TRBJ2-1|-|TRBD2
CSATEAVLAGGYNEQFF
TGCAGTGCTACTGAAGCCGTTCTAGCGGGGGGATACAATGAGCAGTTCTTC
>TRBV4-1|TRBJ2-7|-|-
CASSQDGGTYSSYEQYF
TGCGCCAGCAGCCAAGATGGAGGGACTTACAGCTCCTACGAGCAGTACTTC
>TRBV19|TRBJ1-2|-|-
CASSIQGNYGYTF
TGTGCCAGTAGTATTCAGGGTAACTATGGCTACACCTTC
>TRBV30|TRBJ1-5|-|-
CAWAGQRNQPQHF
TGTGCCTGGGCAGGACAGCGCAATCAGCCCCAGCATTTT
>TRBV2|TRBJ2-7|-|-
CASSENLGRVYEQYF
TGTGCCAGCAGTGAAAATCTGGGCAGGGTATACGAGCAGTACTTC
>TRBV14|TRBJ2-7|-|-
CASSSWQGSYEQYF
TGTGCCAGCAGCTCCTGGCAGGGCTCCTACGAGCAGTACTTC
>TRBV5-1|TRBJ2-2|-|-
CASSLLNTGELFF
TGCGCCAGCAGCTTGCTGAACACCGGGGAGCTGTTTTTT
>TRBV4-2|TRBJ2-1|-|TRBD2
CASSQGTSGGAAQFF
TGTGCCAGCAGCCAAGGGACTAGCGGGGGGGCAGCGCAGTTCTTC
>TRBV9|TRBJ1-6|-|TRBD1
CASSVEGQENSPLHF
TGTGCCAGCAGCGTAGAGGGACAGGAAAATTCACCCCTCCACTTT
>TRBV7-2|TRBJ1-2|-|-
CASSPPGKSNYGYTF
TGTGCCAGCAGCCCACCAGGCAAATCCAACTATGGCTACACCTTC
>TRBV7-9|TRBJ1-1|-|TRBD1
CASSRDRGSPFF
TGTGCCAGCAGCCGGGACAGGGGGTCGCCTTTCTTT
>TRBV4-2|TRBJ2-2|few|TRBD2
CASSHTQPSGGDTGELFF
TGTGCCAGCAGCCATACCCAACCAAGCGGGGGGGATACCGGGGAGCTGTTTTTT
>TRBV2|TRBJ2-5|-|-
CASMGGAQETQYF
TGTGCCAGCATGGGGGGGGCCCAGGAGACCCAGTACTTC
>TRBV19|TRBJ2-1|once|TRBD2
CASRPPGGSQRNEQFF
TGTGCCAGTAGGCCTCCCGGGGGGAGCCAGCGTAATGAGCAGTTCTTC
>TRBV6-5|TRBJ1-4|-|TRBD1
CASSRDRGNEKLFF
TGTGCCAGCAGCCGGGACAGGGGAAATGAAAAACTGTTTTTT
>TRBV5-4|TRBJ2-3|-|TRBD2
CASSTRYSGVTDTQYF
TGTGCCAGCAGCACTCGGTATAGCGGGGTCACAGATACGCAGTATTTT
>TRBV28|TRBJ1-4|-|-
CASSPLRVDEKLFF
TGTGCCAGCAGTCCACTGCGAGTGGATGAAAAACTGTTTTTT
>TRBV6-5|TRBJ1-5|-|-
CASSSGYSNQPQHF
TGTGCCAGCAGTTCAGGATATAGCAATCAGCCCCAGCATTTT
>TRBV5-8|TRBJ1-2|-|TRBD1
CASSLRPRGPSGYTF
TGTGCCAGCAGCTTGCGTCCTAGGGGGCCCTCTGGCTACACCTTC
>TRBV4-3|TRBJ2-3|-|TRBD2
CASSQQLAGGGDTQYF
TGCGCCAGCAGCCAGCAACTAGCGGGGGGAGGAGATACGCAGTATTTT
>TRBV2|TRBJ2-3|-|-
CASVLAEASPSTDTQYF
TGTGCCAGCGTACTAGCCGAAGCTTCCCCTAGCACAGATACGCAGTATTTT
>TRBV3-1/TRBV3-2|TRBJ2-3|-|TRBD1
CASSHDRGGTDTQYF
TGTGCCAGCAGCCACGACAGGGGAGGCACAGATACGCAGTATTTT
>TRBV7-2|TRBJ2-7|-|-
CASSQEDYHYEQYF
TGTGCCAGCAGCCAAGAGGACTATCACTACGAGCAGTACTTC
>TRBV19|TRBJ2-7|-|-
CASKTDPLSEQYF
TGTGCCAGCAAGACAGATCCTCTTTCCGAGCAGTACTTC
>TRBV6-5|TRBJ2-1|-|TRBD1
CASARDRGMNEQFF
TGTGCCAGCGCAAGGGACAGGGGCATGAATGAGCAGTTCTTC
>TRBV19|TRBJ2-1|-|-
CASSSGLASSYNEQFF
TGTGCCAGTAGTTCGGGGTTGGCCTCCTCCTACAATGAGCAGTTCTTC
>TRBV18|TRBJ2-1|-|TRBD1
CASSPRQGGSSYNEQFF
TGTGCCAGCTCTCCACGACAAGGGGGCAGCTCCTACAATGAGCAGTTCTTC
>TRBV7-2|TRBJ1-2|once|-
CASSKGRDVYGYTF
TGTGCCAGCAGCAAGGGGCGGGACGTCTATGGCTACACCTTC
>TRBV11-2|TRBJ1-1|once|-
CASSLGQNTEAFF
TGTGCCAGCAGCTTAGGGCAGAACACTGAAGCTTTCTTT
>TRBV7-3|TRBJ2-1|-|-
CASSLNPGTLNEQFF
TGTGCCAGCAGCCTCAATCCCGGGACTCTCAATGAGCAGTTCTTC
>TRBV4-1|TRBJ2-1|-|-
CASSQDASGVNEQFF
TGCGCCAGCAGCCAAGATGCCTCAGGGGTTAATGAGCAGTTCTTC
>TRBV27|TRBJ1-1|-|-
CASSSRGGRASNAEAFF
TGTGCCAGCAGTTCCCGGGGAGGGAGGGCTAGTAACGCTGAAGCTTTCTTT
>TRBV11-2|TRBJ2-7|-|-
CASSLETGTYEQYF
TGTGCCAGCAGCTTAGAGACAGGAACCTACGAGCAGTACTTC
>TRBV19|TRBJ1-6|-|-
CASSIGSSPLHF
TGTGCCAGTAGTATAGGGAGTTCACCCCTCCACTTT
>TRBV5-4|TRBJ2-5|-|-
CASSSAQGRGETQYF
TGTGCCAGCAGCTCCGCCCAGGGGCGGGGGGAGACCCAGTACTTC
>TRBV9|TRBJ1-3|-|-
CASSVTFGSGNTIYF
TGTGCCAGCAGCGTGACCTTCGGGTCTGGAAACACCATATATTTT
>TRBV14|TRBJ2-3|-|-
CASSQGRLGLTDTQYF
TGTGCCAGCAGCCAAGGGCGGCTAGGCCTCACAGATACGCAGTATTTT
>TRBV3-1/TRBV3-2|TRBJ1-2|once|-
CASSQDRHRTYGYTF
TGTGCCAGCAGCCAAGATCGGCACAGGACCTATGGCTACACCTTC
>TRBV19|TRBJ2-7|-|-
CASSKQGPYEQYF
TGTGCCAGTAGCAAACAGGGTCCCTACGAGCAGTACTTC
>TRBV5-1|TRBJ2-3|once|TRBD2
CASSPVAGGADTQYF
TGCGCCAGCAGCCCTGTGGCCGGGGGGGCAGATACGCAGTATTTT
>TRBV16|TRBJ1-1|few|TRBD1
CASSQKTGGENTEAFF
TGTGCCAGCAGCCAAAAGACAGGGGGTGAAAACACTGAAGCTTTCTTT
>TRBV4-3|TRBJ1-1|once|-
CASSQADSGNTEAFF
TGCGCCAGCAGCCAAGCGGACAGCGGGAACACTGAAGCTTTCTTT
>TRBV4-2|TRBJ1-3|-|-
CASSQVGGVSGNTIYF
TGTGCCAGCAGCCAAGTGGGGGGTGTCTCTGGAAACACCATATATTTT
>TRBV29-1|TRBJ2-3|-|TRBD2
CSVQRLAGNTDTQYF
TGCAGCGTTCAGAGACTAGCGGGGAACACAGATACGCAGTATTTT